The present TCR beta chain was sequenced within a study of T cells in localized non-small cell lung cancer. Study conclusions and caveats: Median detection of top 100 tumor clones in adjacent lung was over 45 clones. A single tumor region was sequenced, leaving heterogeneity possible. Increased T cell density in blood showed an association with longer overall survival.

Trimming took 2 bases from V and 4 from J; bases not matched to a gene: 2. There are 14 residues in the CDR3. CDR1 SGHNT and CDR2 YENEEA come from the germline V gene. TCRdb's copy holds only in-frame clones and misses some; the assay was immunoSEQ multiplex PCR. The profile shows fewer than 2,500 clones, roughly two fifths of them singletons. On this clone: Its target is unknown.

This chain links TRBV11-3 with TRBJ1-1, with 9 bases lining up with TRBD1. The sample here was lung tumor tissue, taken before any cancer treatment. The source of this sequence is a male donor at least 60 years old with stage II squamous cell lung carcinoma. In nucleotides, the CDR3 is TGTGCCAGCAGCTTATCGGGACAGGGCACTGAAGCTTTCTTT. It specifies CASSLSGQGTEAFF.